These 29 T cell receptor beta chains originate from one sample sequenced in a study of cytomegalovirus exposure and HLA in healthy donors. Profiled with immunoSEQ multiplex PCR; TCRdb holds only in-frame clones, not every one. In the table there are some 150,000 clones, 88% of which are singletons. The material sequenced was PBMCs. These receptors came from a man aged 18 to 35 in good health and CMV-seronegative.

This chain joins TRBV2 and TRBJ2-2; 8 bases are a match to TRBD2. The germline CDR1 and CDR2 sequences are SNHLY and FYNNEI. V shed 5 bases and J 0 bases; nucleotides not matched to a gene: 2. This CDR3 spans 15 amino acids. CDR3 sequence (DNA): TGTGCCAGCAGTAGAGCGGGGGCGAACACCGGGGAGCTGTTTTTT. Protein sequence: CASSRAGANTGELFF. Based on the CDR3 plus reference TRBV2 and TRBJ2-2, the full variable domain is EPEVTQTPSHQVTQMGQEVILRCVPISNHLYFYWYRQILGQKVEFLVSFYNNEISEKSEIFDDQFSVERPDGSNFTLKIRSTKLEDSAMYFCASSRAGANTGELFFGEGSRLTVL.

The CDR3 bases are TGTGCCAGCACCGACTCGAGGGGGACGGAGACCCAGTACTTC. Amino acids: CASTDSRGTETQYF. The chain uses TRBV11-3 and TRBJ2-5; perhaps TRBD1 as D (6 bases). The V and J ends lost 7 bases and 5 bases respectively, with 17 bases between them. Germline V gene data show CDR1 as SGHNT and CDR2 as YENEEA. This CDR3 has 14 residues.

The chain uses TRBV10-2 and TRBJ1-3; 7 nucleotides match TRBD1. Germline assignment: CDR1 WSHSY and CDR2 SAAADI. CDR3 length: 15 residues. With 0 bases clipped from V and 5 bases from J, the junction kept 4 bases outside the gene matches. The CDR3 DNA sequence: TGCGCCAGCAGTGAGTCCCTGGACAGGAGAAACACCATATATTTT. This sequence encodes CASSESLDRRNTIYF.

J is TRBJ1-5 and V is TRBV7-9; the D is unclear. Germline V CDR1 and CDR2: SEHNR, FQNEAQ (reference sequence). Trimming took 4 bases from V and 0 from J, leaving 16 bases between them. The CDR3 has 17 residues. Here the CDR3 reads CASSSSLTDYSNQPQHF. The CDR3 coding sequence is TGTGCCAGCAGCTCTAGCCTAACAGATTATAGCAATCAGCCCCAGCATTTT.

J is TRBJ1-5 and V is TRBV28; 8 bases map to TRBD1. J lost 6 bases, V lost 7 bases, and 8 bases had no gene match. CDR1 is MDHEN and CDR2 is SYDVKM in the germline V gene. The CDR3 totals 14 residues. The CDR3 loop is CASIPHDRGQPQHF. The CDR3 bases are TGTGCCAGCATACCCCACGACAGGGGTCAGCCCCAGCATTTT.

The CDR3 loop reads CAAGGSTDTQYF. CDR3 in DNA: TGTGCCGCTGGCGGGAGCACAGATACGCAGTATTTT. The J gene is TRBJ2-3, the V gene TRBV5-6; D perhaps matches TRBD2 (5 bases). CDR3 size: 12 residues. The V gene lost 10 bases and the J gene lost 0 bases, with 9 bases spanning the gap. CDR1 is SGHDT, CDR2 YYEEEE, per germline.

The J gene is TRBJ2-1, the V gene TRBV6-5, with 11 bases identical to TRBD2. CDR1 is MNHEY, CDR2 SVGAGI, per germline. The CDR3 is made up of 14 amino acids. J gave up 9 bases and V 2 bases, and 3 bases lay outside the gene matches. This CDR3 is CASSYGLAGPEQFF. CDR3 sequence (DNA): TGTGCCAGCAGTTACGGACTAGCGGGTCCTGAGCAGTTCTTC.

V gene TRBV29-1 combines with J gene TRBJ1-2; D not resolved. Germline V gene lookup returns CDR1 SQVTM and CDR2 ANQGSEA. The CDR3 loop spans 14 amino acids. V was shortened by 4 bases and J by 5 bases, with 17 bases between the two germline ends. The CDR3 here is CSVVVRFGDYGYTF. The CDR3 DNA sequence: TGCAGCGTTGTGGTGAGGTTTGGTGATTATGGCTACACCTTC.

This sequence joins TRBV5-1 and TRBJ2-6; tentative D call: TRBD2 (6 bases). Germline CDR1 is SGHRS and CDR2 is YFSETQ. This CDR3 has 16 residues. Between the trimmed V and J ends, which lost 0 bases and 3 bases, there was a span of 10 bases. For the CDR3, the DNA is TGCGCCAGCAGCTTGGGGGCGGGAAATGGGGCCAACGTCCTGACTTTC. This encodes CASSLGAGNGANVLTF.

CDR3 DNA sequence: TGCGCCAGCAGTCAGAGGGTGGACCCGGAATTAAGCGAGCAGTACTTC. Translated: CASSQRVDPELSEQYF. V usage is TRBV4-3 and J usage is TRBJ2-7; TRBD2 is a possible D gene (5 bases). V was cut by 6 bases and J by 6 bases, with 24 bases left in between. The germline gives CDR1 LGHNA, CDR2 YSLEER. CDR3 length equals 16 residues.

CDR3 region: CASSLVEQLYNSPLHF. The CDR3, as DNA: TGCGCCAGCAGCTTGGTGGAACAGCTCTATAATTCACCCCTCCACTTT. The rearrangement uses TRBV5-1 and TRBJ1-6; D gene unclear. V lost 0 bases and J lost 3, with 10 bases in between. The CDR3 has 16 amino acids. Germline CDR1 and CDR2: SGHRS and YFSETQ.

The chain has TRBV6-5 and TRBJ1-2, with 7 nucleotides matching TRBD1. The ends lost 5 bases at V and 6 bases at J; junction bases unmatched: 12. Germline CDR1 is MNHEY and CDR2 is SVGAGI. The CDR3 spans 15 residues. The CDR3 DNA reads as TGTGCCAGCAGTGGGGTACAGGGGATGAGTAATGGCTACACCTTC. This gives the protein CASSGVQGMSNGYTF.

V gene TRBV28 combines with J gene TRBJ2-7, with 9 bases that match TRBD1. The CDR3 covers 18 residues. Losses at the gene ends were 4 bases for V and 0 bases for J; bases not matched to a gene: 13. Germline V CDR1 and CDR2: MDHEN, SYDVKM. The CDR3 reads CASSSIPRDRASSYEQYV. CDR3 coding DNA: TGTGCCAGCAGTTCGATCCCGAGGGACAGGGCGAGCTCCTACGAGCAGTACGTC.

This chain joins TRBV2 and TRBJ1-2, with a weak D call TRBD1 (6 bases). This CDR3 region has 15 residues. Germline V gene data show CDR1 as SNHLY and CDR2 as FYNNEI. V dropped 2 bases and J dropped 4 bases, with 14 bases sitting between them. The CDR3 here is CASSEWGGGGYGYTF. The DNA for the CDR3 is TGTGCCAGCAGTGAATGGGGGGGCGGTGGCTATGGCTACACCTTC. The complete variable domain, with remaining parts taken from reference TRBV2 and TRBJ1-2, reads EPEVTQTPSHQVTQMGQEVILRCVPISNHLYFYWYRQILGQKVEFLVSFYNNEISEKSEIFDDQFSVERPDGSNFTLKIRSTKLEDSAMYFCASSEWGGGGYGYTFGSGTRLTVV.

The chain joins TRBV2 to TRBJ1-2; TRBD1 agrees at 7 bases. V trimming: 4 bases; J trimming: 4 bases; junction bases outside the gene matches: 9. The CDR3 totals 15 residues. The V gene's germline CDR1 is SNHLY and CDR2 FYNNEI. The CDR3 DNA sequence: TGTGCCAGCAGTGTACGACAGGGATCCTCCTATGGCTACACCTTC. Encoded protein: CASSVRQGSSYGYTF.

The gene calls are TRBV6-5 and TRBJ1-2; 7 nucleotides align to TRBD1. CDR3 length: 13 amino acids. Germline CDR1 and CDR2: MNHEY and SVGAGI. With 6 bases clipped from V and 3 bases from J, the junction kept 4 bases outside the gene matches. The DNA of the CDR3 is TGTGCCAGCAGAAAAACAGGGGACTATGGCTACACCTTC. Encoded protein: CASRKTGDYGYTF.

V is TRBV5-4 and J is TRBJ1-5; D is ambiguous. The CDR3 sequence is 16 residues long. Germline V gene data show CDR1 as SGHNT and CDR2 as YYREEE (reference sequence). Trimming took off 2 bases at V and 0 bases at J, with 12 bases between the two ends. CDR3 DNA sequence: TGTGCCAGCAGCTTCACAGTGGGCAATAGCAATCAGCCCCAGCATTTT. This translates into CASSFTVGNSNQPQHF.

The chain links TRBV27 to TRBJ1-2, with TRBD1 matching over 9 bases. V shed 4 bases and J 8 bases; nucleotides not matched to a gene: 11. The CDR3 loop spans 15 amino acids. Germline-derived CDR1 and CDR2 are MNHEY and SMNVEV (reference sequence). In DNA form, the CDR3 reads TGTGCCAGCAGTTCAATCAACAGGGGGCCGGCAGGCTACACCTTC. Translated: CASSSINRGPAGYTF.

The chain uses TRBV19 and TRBJ2-7; TRBD2 might be the D (6 bases). The CDR3 has 15 residues. The V end was cut by 1 base, the J end by 2 bases, with 12 bases between. CDR1 and CDR2 from the germline V gene are LNHDA and SQIVND (reference sequence). The CDR3 coding sequence is TGTGCCAGTAGTATAGTCCATAGCGGACCCTACGAGCAGTACGTC. Translation: CASSIVHSGPYEQYV.

The V gene is TRBV5-1, the J gene TRBJ1-2; 8 nucleotides align to TRBD1. This CDR3 contains 14 residues. V lost 0 bases and J lost 6; bases outside the gene matches: 4. Germline CDR1 SGHRS, CDR2 YFSETQ. CDR3 bases: TGCGCCAGCAGCTTGGCGACAGGGGATAATGGCTACACCTTC. It yields the protein CASSLATGDNGYTF.

The gene calls are TRBV6-5 and TRBJ1-2; D is possibly TRBD1 (5 bases). CDR3 length: 14 residues. With 6 bases removed from V and 8 bases from J, the gap between germline ends came to 19 bases. Germline CDR1 MNHEY, CDR2 SVGAGI. The DNA for the CDR3 is TGTGCCAGCAGACCACTCCGGACAATTTGGGGCTACACCTTC. It yields the protein CASRPLRTIWGYTF.

The rearrangement links TRBV20-1 to TRBJ1-2; 7 nucleotides match TRBD1. With 7 bases clipped from V and 4 bases from J, the junction kept 3 bases outside the gene matches. Germline-derived CDR1 and CDR2 are DFQATT and SNEGSKA (reference sequence). This CDR3 has 11 amino acids. CDR3 sequence reads: CSGDRSYGYTF. The CDR3 coding sequence is TGCAGTGGGGACAGAAGCTATGGCTACACCTTC.

This clone was found once. The V and J genes are TRBV10-1 and TRBJ1-5; no clear D. The CDR3 loop spans 14 amino acids. CDR1 is WNHNN, CDR2 SYGVQD, per germline (reference sequence). Trimming left V 3 bases short and J 4 bases short, with 10 bases between. CDR3 protein: CASSDEGTNQPQHF. The DNA for the CDR3 is TGCGCCAGCAGTGATGAGGGAACAAATCAGCCCCAGCATTTT.

The gene calls are TRBV7-2 and TRBJ2-3, with 8 positions matching TRBD2. The germline V gene has CDR1 SGHTA and CDR2 FQGNSA. Trimming took 1 base from V and 6 from J; bases not matched to a gene: 6. The CDR3 extends over 15 amino acids. CDR3 DNA: TGTGCCAGCAGCTTAGTTGCGGGGGGCCGGGATACGCAGTATTTT. As protein: CASSLVAGGRDTQYF.

This chain links TRBV4-2 with TRBJ2-3, with 9 bases that match TRBD2. V lost 0 bases, J lost 2 bases, and 9 bases stayed unmatched. Germline V CDR1 and CDR2: LGHNA, YNFKEQ. This CDR3 has 18 residues. CDR3 loop: CASSQDIATSGFTDTQYF. In DNA, the CDR3 is TGTGCCAGCAGCCAAGATATTGCGACTAGCGGTTTCACAGATACGCAGTATTTT.

The V and J genes are TRBV18 and TRBJ2-2; D is unclear. Looked up from germline, CDR1 is KGHSH and CDR2 is LQKENI. This CDR3 is built from 16 residues. V gave up 1 base and J gave up 1 base, with 10 bases separating them. The DNA for the CDR3 is TGTGCCAGCTCACCACGTGCTCCAGGGAACACCGGGGAGCTGTTTTTT. Residues: CASSPRAPGNTGELFF.

The genes are TRBV30 and TRBJ2-5, with a tentative D call TRBD1 (6 bases). Trimming left V 0 bases short and J 7 bases short, with 6 bases between. This CDR3 is built from 11 residues. Germline CDR1 GTSNPN, CDR2 SVGIG (reference sequence). CDR3 residues: CAWSVQGTQYF. In DNA form, the CDR3 reads TGTGCCTGGAGTGTACAGGGGACCCAGTACTTC.

The chain couples TRBV19 to TRBJ2-1; 13 positions agree with TRBD2. The CDR3 length is 16 residues. The V segment lost 5 bases and the J segment 6 bases; nucleotides outside the gene matches: 7. Germline CDR1 and CDR2: LNHDA and SQIVND (reference sequence). CDR3 nucleotides: TGTGCCAGTAGTTCCATGGGACTAGCGGGATTCAATGAGCAGTTCTTC. Its translation is CASSSMGLAGFNEQFF.

The rearrangement joins TRBV7-6 to TRBJ2-2; 7 bases fit TRBD2. The germline CDR1 and CDR2 sequences are SGHVS and FNYEAQ. V gave up 5 bases and J gave up 6 bases; unmatched junction bases: 12. This CDR3 comprises 16 residues. For the CDR3, the DNA is TGTGCCAGCAGCCCAGGACTAGAGGGTTTAGCCGGGGAGCTGTTTTTT. Translation: CASSPGLEGLAGELFF. The full variable domain, its missing parts supplied by reference TRBV7-6 and TRBJ2-2, is GAGVSQSPRYKVTKRGQDVALRCDPISGHVSLYWYRQALGQGPEFLTYFNYEAQQDKSGLPNDRFSAERPEGSISTLTIQRTEQRDSAMYRCASSPGLEGLAGELFFGEGSRLTVL.